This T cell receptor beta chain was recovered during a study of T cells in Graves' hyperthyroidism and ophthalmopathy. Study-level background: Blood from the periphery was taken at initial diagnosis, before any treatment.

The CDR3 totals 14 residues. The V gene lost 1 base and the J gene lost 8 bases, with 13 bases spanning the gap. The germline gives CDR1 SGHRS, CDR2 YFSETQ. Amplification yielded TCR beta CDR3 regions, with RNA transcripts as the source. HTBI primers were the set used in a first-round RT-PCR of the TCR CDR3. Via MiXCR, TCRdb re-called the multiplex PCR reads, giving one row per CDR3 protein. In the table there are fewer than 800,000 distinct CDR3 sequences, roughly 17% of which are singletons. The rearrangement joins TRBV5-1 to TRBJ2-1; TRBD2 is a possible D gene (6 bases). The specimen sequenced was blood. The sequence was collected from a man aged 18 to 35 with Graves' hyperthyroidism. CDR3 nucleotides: TGCGCCAGCAGCTTGTCCCCGGGAGCAGATGAGCAGTTCTTC. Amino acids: CASSLSPGADEQFF. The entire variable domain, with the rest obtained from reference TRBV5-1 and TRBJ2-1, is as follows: KAGVTQTPRYLIKTRGQQVTLSCSPISGHRSVSWYQQTPGQGLQFLFEYFSETQRNKGNFPGRFSGRQFSNSRSEMNVSTLELGDSALYLCASSLSPGADEQFFGPGTRLTVL.